This T cell receptor beta chain was profiled in a study of T-cell reconstitution after alpha-beta-depleted transplantation in children (dated by TCRdb to the mid-2010s). At the level of the whole study: Using TCR repertoire profiling, the study quantitatively followed how T-cell immune reconstitution unfolded in children after TCRalphabeta/CD19-depleted allogeneic hematopoietic cell transplantation.

Library generation was performed with PCR. Instrument on record: Illumina HiSeq 2500. TCR library preparation used molecular barcoding, with unique molecular identifiers applied to normalize quantification of the TCRbeta repertoire. The public reads were quality trimmed at Q25 with fastp and then assembled into clones with MiXCR by TCRdb, keeping productive beta chains. Rows are unified per CDR3 protein, each entry keeping the most common DNA and genes. Here the sample has a few hundred thousand distinct CDR3 sequences; 9.5% to 15% occur a single time. Together, the top ten hold about 5.6% of the sample. For CDR1 and CDR2, the germline V gene lists SGHTA and FQGNSA. The germline ends are 15 bases apart after V is trimmed by 0 bases and J by 4 bases. Measured from the cysteine to the phenylalanine, the CDR3 is 16 residues long. Kept here is only the CDR3 DNA, which spans 48 bases and is read in frame from base 1.

As concerns this clonotype: Its antigen remains unidentified. Base quality data are lacking; no much larger clone is found one base away.

The origin of this receptor is a human donor who donated a stem cell graft to a child with combined immunodeficiency. The sample was PBMCs from the stem cell graft donor, taken from the stem cell graft. The receptor chain draws on TRBV7-2 and TRBJ1-2, and TRBD1 may be the D gene, going by 6 matching bases. The nucleotide sequence is TGTGCCAGCAGCTTAGCATGGTCAGGGGACTCCTATGGCTACACCTTC. It specifies CASSLAWSGDSYGYTF.